Following are 26 T cell receptor beta chains from one sample sequenced in a study of regulatory T cells in long-lasting Graves disease. In building TCR beta libraries, iRepertoire HTBI primers were used together with Arm-PCR of CDR3 regions. TCRdb fed the multiplex PCR reads into MiXCR, producing one record per CDR3 protein. The table includes 550,000 to 700,000 distinct CDR3 sequences, roughly 15% detected once. Time point here: newly diagnosed GD, antithyroid drugs for less than 3 months. PBMC RNA served as the TCR library source. These data were also filed under a second study, of T cells in Graves' hyperthyroidism and ophthalmopathy.

The sample here was peripheral blood mononuclear cells (PBMCs), taken at new diagnosis, from a patient treated with antithyroid drugs. The receptors come from a man aged 18 to 30 with Graves disease.

There are a few counts of this clonotype. The chain employs TRBV7-9 and TRBJ1-5, with no clear D. V was pared by 4 bases and J by 9 bases, with 10 bases between. This CDR3 has 12 residues. Germline CDR1 and CDR2: SEHNR and FQNEAQ (reference sequence). In nucleotides, the CDR3 is TGTGCCAGCAGCTGGCTGAGTGCGCCCCAGCATTTT. Its translation: CASSWLSAPQHF.

In this sample, this clonotype turned up a few times. This rearrangement joins TRBV10-3 to TRBJ2-1; 7 nucleotides align to TRBD1. CDR1 and CDR2 (germline): ENHRY, SYGVKD. V shed 8 bases and J 9 bases; nucleotides not matched to a gene: 10. CDR3 length: 13 amino acids. The DNA for the CDR3 is TGTGCCATCCGCCCTGACAGGGATCGTGAGCAGTTCTTC. It specifies CAIRPDRDREQFF.

This chain connects TRBV27 to TRBJ2-5; D ambiguous. CDR3 size: 14 residues. The germline CDR1 and CDR2 sequences are MNHEY and SMNVEV (reference sequence). Trimming shortened V by 4 bases and J by 0 bases, and 9 bases separated the two germline ends. Written as DNA, the CDR3 is TGTGCCAGCAGTTACGGGTCGGACCAAGAGACCCAGTACTTC. Translating gives CASSYGSDQETQYF.

This clonotype was observed at least ten times. This chain links TRBV28 with TRBJ2-4, with 8 bases lining up with TRBD1. J lost 1 base, V lost 8 bases, and 10 bases had no gene match. CDR3 length equals 16 residues. The germline gives CDR1 MDHEN, CDR2 SYDVKM. This chain's CDR3 is CASGLQGAAAKNIQYF. The CDR3 nucleotides are TGTGCCAGCGGTCTCCAGGGGGCGGCGGCCAAAAACATTCAGTACTTC.

This clonotype was detected many times. The J gene is TRBJ2-5, the V gene TRBV30; 10 nucleotides agree with TRBD2. This CDR3 contains 13 residues. Per the germline V gene, CDR1 is GTSNPN and CDR2 is SVGIG (reference sequence). Germline trimming cut 4 bases from V and 7 bases from J; bases unmatched to any gene: 6. CDR3 DNA: TGTGCCTGGATGTCTAGCGGGAGTTGGACCCAGTACTTC. Protein: CAWMSSGSWTQYF.

Ten or more counts support this clonotype. CDR3 in DNA: TGTGCCAGCAGTGAACAGGGGTTCCCTCGTGGCTACACCTTC. Protein: CASSEQGFPRGYTF. The rearrangement links TRBV2 to TRBJ1-2; D might be TRBD1 (6 bases). The germline V gene has CDR1 SNHLY and CDR2 FYNNEI. This CDR3 region has 14 residues. Trimming took 2 bases from V and 7 from J, leaving 14 bases between them.

This clonotype was counted between two and nine times. This rearrangement joins TRBV5-1 to TRBJ2-1, with no clear D. Trimming took off 0 bases at V and 3 bases at J, with 7 bases between the two ends. CDR3 length equals 14 residues. CDR1 is SGHRS, CDR2 YFSETQ, per germline. CDR3 nucleotides: TGCGCCAGCAGCTTGGATCAAGGCTACAATGAGCAGTTCTTC. Its translation is CASSLDQGYNEQFF.

On this clonotype: An end of the junction differs from the germline gene, which may be a read error. The rearrangement joins TRBV18 to TRBJ1-1; 8 bases are shared with TRBD1. CDR3 length: 13 amino acids. CDR1 is KGHSH and CDR2 is LQKENI in the germline V gene. The chain's CDR3 is CAGSAQGVGEAFF. CDR3 DNA sequence: TGTGCCGGCTCAGCACAGGGGGTCGGTGAAGCTTTCTTT.

This clonotype appeared many times. CDR3 loop: CASSPTSGNQETQYF. CDR3 bases: TGTGCCAGCTCACCGACTAGCGGGAACCAAGAGACCCAGTACTTC. The chain recombines TRBV18 with TRBJ2-5; 11 positions agree with TRBD2. Per the germline V gene, CDR1 is KGHSH and CDR2 is LQKENI. The V gene end was trimmed by 3 bases and the J gene end by 0 bases; junction bases not matched to a gene: 0. The CDR3 covers 15 residues.

Only a few counts were recorded for this clonotype. The chain combines TRBV20-1 with TRBJ1-5; 9 bases match TRBD1. This CDR3 region has 16 residues. V trimming: 4 bases; J trimming: 4 bases; junction bases outside the gene matches: 11. From germline, CDR1 is DFQATT and CDR2 SNEGSKA (reference sequence). CDR3 DNA: TGCAGTGCTACGTCAGACAGGGGGTCCTCTAATCAGCCCCAGCATTTT. It is translated as CSATSDRGSSNQPQHF.

This clonotype was seen repeatedly, ten times or more. V and J are TRBV10-2 and TRBJ2-1; D perhaps matches TRBD2 (6 bases). V lost 9 bases, J lost 5 bases, and 17 bases lay in between. This CDR3 is 14 amino acids long. Germline lookup yields CDR1 WSHSY and CDR2 SAAADI. The CDR3 DNA is TGCGCCAGTAGGAGGGAGAAGATTAACAATGAGCAGTTCTTC. Encoded protein: CASRREKINNEQFF.

A few counts support this clonotype. The chain joins TRBV18 to TRBJ1-5; D is undetermined. In germline, CDR1 is KGHSH, CDR2 LQKENI. V was clipped by 4 bases and J by 5 bases, with 9 bases between them. The CDR3 consists of 13 residues. In DNA, the CDR3 is TGTGCCAGCTCACTCGCCACAGATCAGCCCCAGCATTTT. This gives the protein CASSLATDQPQHF. Looking up the rest from reference TRBV18 and TRBJ1-5 gives the full variable domain: NAGVMQNPRHLVRRRGQEARLRCSPMKGHSHVYWYRQLPEEGLKFMVYLQKENIIDESGMPKERFSAEFPKEGPSILRIQQVVRGDSAAYFCASSLATDQPQHFGDGTRLSIL.

Many counts were recorded for this clonotype. This rearrangement joins TRBV2 to TRBJ2-6; D might be TRBD2 (6 bases). Trimming cost V 6 bases and J 2 bases, with 14 bases left between them. CDR1 SNHLY and CDR2 FYNNEI come from the germline V gene. The CDR3 totals 16 residues. The DNA of the CDR3 is TGTGCCAGCAGAGACGGGGGTCCCACTGGGGCCAACGTCCTGACTTTC. Translating gives CASRDGGPTGANVLTF.

This clonotype was found a few times. The chain couples TRBV3-1 to TRBJ2-3; D uncertain. CDR1 LGHDT and CDR2 YNNKEL come from the germline V gene (reference sequence). This CDR3 contains 14 residues. The V gene lost 1 base and the J gene lost 1 base, with 6 bases spanning the gap. The CDR3 loop reads CASSQAARTDTQYF. The CDR3 DNA is TGTGCCAGCAGCCAAGCAGCACGCACAGATACGCAGTATTTT.

This clonotype was detected ten times or more. The chain has TRBV28 and TRBJ2-2, with TRBD1 identical over 7 bases. The CDR3 runs 15 residues. V lost 1 base, J lost 4 bases, and 3 bases stayed unmatched. CDR1 and CDR2 from the germline V gene are MDHEN and SYDVKM. CDR3 protein: CASSLFRDSTGELFF. CDR3 DNA sequence: TGTGCCAGCAGTTTATTCCGGGACAGCACCGGGGAGCTGTTTTTT. Together with reference TRBV28 and TRBJ2-2, the CDR3 gives the full variable domain: DVKVTQSSRYLVKRTGEKVFLECVQDMDHENMFWYRQDPGLGLRLIYFSYDVKMKEKGDIPEGYSVSREKKERFSLILESASTNQTSMYLCASSLFRDSTGELFFGEGSRLTVL.

This clonotype showed up just a few times. The chain joins TRBV25-1 to TRBJ2-3, with no clear D. The CDR3 contains 16 residues. V was shortened by 1 base and J by 5 bases, with 16 bases between the two germline ends. The V gene's germline CDR1 is MGHDK and CDR2 SYGVNS. The CDR3 region is CASSESRAGDRDTQYF. CDR3 DNA: TGTGCCAGCAGTGAATCCCGGGCAGGAGATAGAGATACGCAGTATTTT. The full variable domain, rest sourced from reference TRBV25-1 and TRBJ2-3, is EADIYQTPRYLVIGTGKKITLECSQTMGHDKMYWYQQDPGMELHLIHYSYGVNSTEKGDLSSESTVSRIRTEHFPLTLESARPSHTSQYLCASSESRAGDRDTQYFGPGTRLTVL.

This rearrangement joins TRBV2 to TRBJ2-1; the match to TRBD2 covers 8 bases. The trim removed 6 bases at V and 8 bases at J, leaving 9 bases unmatched. Germline loops: CDR1 SNHLY, CDR2 FYNNEI. The CDR3 totals 14 residues. This CDR3 is CASSPGLGIHEQFF. CDR3 DNA sequence: TGTGCCAGCAGCCCGGGACTAGGAATCCATGAGCAGTTCTTC. The variable domain in full, with the rest retrieved from reference TRBV2 and TRBJ2-1, is EPEVTQTPSHQVTQMGQEVILRCVPISNHLYFYWYRQILGQKVEFLVSFYNNEISEKSEIFDDQFSVERPDGSNFTLKIRSTKLEDSAMYFCASSPGLGIHEQFFGPGTRLTVL.

This clonotype came up many times. The rearrangement links TRBV27 to TRBJ2-3; the D call may be TRBD1 or TRBD2 (5 bases each). The germline V gene has CDR1 MNHEY and CDR2 SMNVEV (reference sequence). V was clipped by 5 bases and J by 6 bases, with 6 bases between them. The CDR3 covers 11 residues. For the CDR3, the DNA is TGTGCCAGCAGTGGGGGTGATACGCAGTATTTT. It yields the protein CASSGGDTQYF.

The J gene is TRBJ2-2, the V gene TRBV20-1; D not resolved. Germline CDR1 DFQATT, CDR2 SNEGSKA (reference sequence). The CDR3 consists of 14 residues. Trimming took off 5 bases at V and 2 bases at J, with 12 bases between the two ends. Here the CDR3 DNA reads TGCAGTGCTCAGTCAGGCAGTAACACCGGGGAGCTGTTTTTT. This gives the protein CSAQSGSNTGELFF.

Details on this clonotype: The junction differs from germline at one of its ends, possibly a read error. The genes are TRBV6-2 or TRBV6-3 and TRBJ2-2; TRBD2 aligns across 11 bases. Germline CDR1 MNHEY, CDR2 SVGEGT. The CDR3 runs to 18 residues. CDR3: CASIYLNSGLAAAGKLFF. CDR3 DNA: TGTGCCAGCATTTACTTAAACTCGGGACTAGCGGCAGCCGGGAAGCTGTTTTTT.

This clonotype was counted only a few times. This clone may be a read error of a much larger clone one base away. V and J are TRBV5-1 and TRBJ2-1; perhaps TRBD1 as D (6 bases). The germline CDR1 and CDR2 sequences are SGHRS and YFSETQ. The CDR3 covers 16 residues. CDR3 residues: CASSWSTGSSYNEQLF. The CDR3 DNA is TGCGCCAGCAGCTGGAGCACAGGGAGCTCCTACAATGAGCAGCTCTTC.

The chain joins TRBV4-1 to TRBJ2-7; possibly TRBD1 for D (7 bases). Germline loops: CDR1 MGHRA, CDR2 YSYEKL. This CDR3 is built from 14 residues. The V end lost 1 base, the J end lost 5 bases, and 12 bases lay between the germline ends. The CDR3: CASSQASGGNEQYF. DNA of the CDR3: TGCGCCAGCAGCCAAGCGTCAGGGGGGAACGAGCAGTACTTC.

A few counts support this clonotype. The rearrangement uses TRBV29-1 and TRBJ2-7, with D maybe TRBD2 (6 bases). The V and J ends lost 6 bases and 6 bases respectively, with 15 bases between them. Germline-derived CDR1 and CDR2 are SQVTM and ANQGSEA. This CDR3 has 12 residues. The CDR3 here is CSVVAEGVEQYF. CDR3 DNA sequence: TGCAGCGTCGTAGCGGAAGGCGTCGAGCAGTACTTC.

The chain recombines TRBV13 with TRBJ2-7, with no clear D. The V and J ends lost 3 bases and 9 bases respectively, with 9 bases between them. The CDR3 runs 11 residues. The germline CDR1 and CDR2 sequences are PRHDT and FYEKMQ (reference sequence). CDR3 in DNA: TGTGCCAGCAGCTTTGGAAAAGGGCAGTACTTC. It encodes CASSFGKGQYF.

This clonotype was detected many times. The V gene is TRBV11-2, the J gene TRBJ1-5; tentative D call: TRBD1 (5 bases). CDR1 is SGHAT, CDR2 FQNNGV, per germline. The CDR3 is made up of 14 amino acids. Trimming took 3 bases from V and 5 from J, leaving 11 bases between them. The CDR3 nucleotides are TGTGCCAGCAGCTTTACGGGGACGGATCAGCCCCAGCATTTT. Translation gives CASSFTGTDQPQHF.

A note on this clonotype: Since a much larger clone is just one base distant, this may be a read error. CDR3 loop: CAGSFGDFEETQYF. CDR3 in DNA: TGCGCCGGCAGCTTTGGGGACTTTGAAGAGACCCAGTACTTC. The V gene is TRBV5-1, the J gene TRBJ2-5, with D possibly matching TRBD2 (6 bases). The CDR3 has 14 residues. Germline loops: CDR1 SGHRS, CDR2 YFSETQ.